One and the same sample provided the 9 T cell receptor beta chains below, sequenced in a study of blood T cell repertoires in COVID-19. Sequencing was performed with immunoSEQ multiplex PCR; in TCRdb, only in-frame clones are kept and a portion is missing. The sample holds about 190,000 clones, around nine tenths seen once. Sequences were obtained from peripheral blood. The receptors originated from a young man with acute or convalescent COVID-19.

The chain combines TRBV7-6 with TRBJ1-2, with 8 bases identical to TRBD1. Looked up from germline, CDR1 is SGHVS and CDR2 is FNYEAQ. This CDR3 is built from 16 residues. After removal of 6 bases from V and 5 bases from J, the junction contained 14 bases not matched to a gene. The CDR3 sequence is CASRGGRGHPWYGYTF. The CDR3 DNA reads as TGTGCCAGCAGGGGGGGCAGGGGGCACCCTTGGTATGGCTACACCTTC.

This clone was detected a few times. The chain recombines TRBV30 with TRBJ1-1; 7 bases align to TRBD1. CDR1 GTSNPN and CDR2 SVGIG come from the germline V gene (reference sequence). The V segment lost 2 bases and the J segment 0 bases; nucleotides outside the gene matches: 6. The CDR3 runs 15 residues. CDR3 protein: CAWSYTGAMNTEAFF. CDR3 DNA: TGTGCCTGGAGTTACACAGGGGCCATGAACACTGAAGCTTTCTTT.

This rearrangement joins TRBV28 to TRBJ1-1; D unclear. V was clipped by 6 bases and J by 3 bases, with 14 bases between them. CDR3 length equals 14 residues. Germline V CDR1 and CDR2: MDHEN, SYDVKM. The CDR3 sequence: CASRTAAVDTEAFF. CDR3 in DNA: TGTGCCAGCAGGACGGCGGCCGTTGACACTGAAGCTTTCTTT.

The sample holds one count of this clone. This chain connects TRBV7-2 to TRBJ2-5, with unresolved D. This CDR3 has 14 amino acids. The V gene's germline CDR1 is SGHTA and CDR2 FQGNSA. The V end lost 1 base, the J end lost 1 base, and 7 bases lay between the germline ends. CDR3 sequence (DNA): TGTGCCAGCAGCTTAGGCCCTATCCAAGAGACCCAGTACTTC. Amino acid sequence: CASSLGPIQETQYF. Full variable domain (missing parts from reference TRBV7-2 and TRBJ2-5): GAGVSQSPSNKVTEKGKDVELRCDPISGHTALYWYRQSLGQGLEFLIYFQGNSAPDKSGLPSDRFSAERTGGSVSTLTIQRTQQEDSAVYLCASSLGPIQETQYFGPGTRLLVL.

The chain is built from TRBV5-1 and TRBJ2-1; D is possibly TRBD2 (6 bases). Trimming left V 1 base short and J 3 bases short, with 17 bases between. The V gene's germline CDR1 is SGHRS and CDR2 YFSETQ. This CDR3 has 17 residues. This CDR3 is CASSLILVGTYYNEQFF. The CDR3 coding sequence is TGCGCCAGCAGCTTGATTTTAGTGGGGACTTACTACAATGAGCAGTTCTTC.

DNA of the CDR3: TGTGCCATCAGCCGACTAGCGACTAGCACAGATACGCAGTATTTT. Its protein product is CAISRLATSTDTQYF. The chain couples TRBV10-3 to TRBJ2-3; 8 bases are a match to TRBD2. The CDR3 extends over 15 amino acids. Trimming took 6 bases from V and 0 from J; bases not matched to a gene: 5. Germline loops: CDR1 ENHRY, CDR2 SYGVKD.

The chain carries TRBV2 and TRBJ1-4; D is ambiguous. CDR1 is SNHLY and CDR2 is FYNNEI in the germline V gene. The CDR3 length is 14 residues. V gave up 8 bases and J gave up 8 bases, with 18 bases separating them. The CDR3 reads CASGFGGFQEKLFF. CDR3 DNA: TGTGCCAGCGGATTCGGAGGGTTTCAAGAAAAACTGTTTTTT.

The chain joins TRBV5-1 to TRBJ1-5; D remains ambiguous. The V end lost 0 bases, the J end lost 3 bases, and 7 bases lay between the germline ends. CDR3 length: 14 amino acids. The V gene's germline CDR1 is SGHRS and CDR2 YFSETQ. This CDR3 reads CASSLGQSNQPQHF. CDR3 DNA sequence: TGCGCCAGCAGCTTGGGTCAGTCCAATCAGCCCCAGCATTTT.

The gene calls are TRBV5-1 and TRBJ2-1; D is perhaps TRBD2 (6 bases). Germline V CDR1 and CDR2: SGHRS, YFSETQ. The CDR3 runs to 17 residues. Trimming removed 3 bases at V and 2 bases at J, with 18 bases between. The DNA for the CDR3 is TGCGCCAGCAGCTCCGGGAGTGGCAGGGTCACCTACAATGAGCAGTTCTTC. The encoded protein is CASSSGSGRVTYNEQFF.